This T cell receptor (beta chain) was recovered during a study of cytomegalovirus exposure and HLA in healthy donors. Notes on the study in general: Some TCR beta chains (roughly 160 of them) were listed as cytomegalovirus-associated. In a later analysis, HLA-associated beta chains showed higher expansion and lower generation probabilities than comparable chains. It was likely that a cluster of highly shared sequence variants was a sequencing artifact. Roughly even sequencing depth across donors was the assumption behind the presence/absence analyses.

CDR1 is MDHEN and CDR2 is SYDVKM in the germline V gene. The CDR3 is 15 residues long. With 7 bases removed from V and 10 bases from J, the gap between germline ends came to 20 bases. As for this clone: What it binds is not known.

Primers for the PCR totalled 60 Vbeta and 13 Jbeta. Profiled with immunoSEQ multiplex PCR; TCRdb holds only in-frame clones, not every one. Here the sample spans around 140,000 clones, around 80% being singletons. The clonotype comes from a man aged 35 to 55 in good health and CMV-seronegative. V is TRBV28 and J is TRBJ1-6; perhaps TRBD1 as D (5 bases). The sample consisted of PBMCs. As DNA, the CDR3 is TGTGCCAGCACCCCAAGGCCAACAGGCCGGTCACCCCTCCACTTT. Amino acids: CASTPRPTGRSPLHF.